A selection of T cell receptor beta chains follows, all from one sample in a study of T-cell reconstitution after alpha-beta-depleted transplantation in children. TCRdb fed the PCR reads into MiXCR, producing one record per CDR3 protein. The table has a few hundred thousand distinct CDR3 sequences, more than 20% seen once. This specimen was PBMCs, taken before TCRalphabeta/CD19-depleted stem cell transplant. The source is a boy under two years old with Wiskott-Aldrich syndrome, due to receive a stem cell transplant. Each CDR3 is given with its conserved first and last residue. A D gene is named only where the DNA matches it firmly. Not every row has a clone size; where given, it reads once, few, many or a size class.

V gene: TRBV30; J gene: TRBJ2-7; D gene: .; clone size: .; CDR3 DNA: TGTGCCTGGAGGGGCTCCTACGAGCAGTACTTC; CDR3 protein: CAWRGSYEQYF
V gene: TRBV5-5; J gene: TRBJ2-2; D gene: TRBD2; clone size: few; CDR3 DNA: TGTGCCAGCAGCTTGTGGCTAGCGGGAGCCCACACCGGGGAGCTGTTTTTT; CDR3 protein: CASSLWLAGAHTGELFF
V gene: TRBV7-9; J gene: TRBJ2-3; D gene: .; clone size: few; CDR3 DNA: TGTGCCAGCAGCTTAGCTCTAGCCCCAGATACGCAGTATTTT; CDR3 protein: CASSLALAPDTQYF
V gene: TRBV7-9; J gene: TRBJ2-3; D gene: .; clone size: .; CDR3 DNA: TGTGCCAGCAGCTCCATGGATACGCAGTATTTT; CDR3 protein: CASSSMDTQYF
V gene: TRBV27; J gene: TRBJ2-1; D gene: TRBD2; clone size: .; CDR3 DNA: TGTGCCAGCAGTGACCTGGGGGTAGCGGGAGGGAGTGAGCAGTTCTTC; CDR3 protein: CASSDLGVAGGSEQFF
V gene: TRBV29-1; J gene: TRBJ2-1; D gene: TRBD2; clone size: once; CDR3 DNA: TGCAGCGTTGGGACTAGCGGGAGGGGTGAGCAGTTCTTC; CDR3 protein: CSVGTSGRGEQFF
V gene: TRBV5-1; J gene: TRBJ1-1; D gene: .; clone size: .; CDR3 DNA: TGCGGCAGCAGCTTGGTTGCAGGGCCAAATCGGATGAACACTGAAGCTTTCTTT; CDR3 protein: CGSSLVAGPNRMNTEAFF
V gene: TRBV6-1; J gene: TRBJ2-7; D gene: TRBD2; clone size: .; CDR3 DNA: TGTGCCAGCACCCAAGGACTAGCGGGAGCCTACGAGCAGTACTTC; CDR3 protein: CASTQGLAGAYEQYF
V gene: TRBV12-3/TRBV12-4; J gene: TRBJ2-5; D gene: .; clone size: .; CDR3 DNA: TGTGCCAGCAGCCATACCGGGGAGACCCAGTACTTC; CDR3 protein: CASSHTGETQYF
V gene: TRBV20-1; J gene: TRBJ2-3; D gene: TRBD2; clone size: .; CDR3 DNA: TGCAGTGCTAGATGGCCACTAGCGGGAGTAGGGCACACAGATACGCAGTATTTT; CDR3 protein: CSARWPLAGVGHTDTQYF
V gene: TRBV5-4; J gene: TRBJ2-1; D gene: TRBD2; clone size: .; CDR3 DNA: TGTGCCAGCAGCTTGTTAACTAGCGGGAGGACTCTACAGTTCTTC; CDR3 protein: CASSLLTSGRTLQFF
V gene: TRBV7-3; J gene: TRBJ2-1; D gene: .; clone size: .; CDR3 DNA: TGTGCCAGCAGCTTACAATCTACCAAGTCCTTCTACAATGAGCAGTTCTTC; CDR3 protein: CASSLQSTKSFYNEQFF
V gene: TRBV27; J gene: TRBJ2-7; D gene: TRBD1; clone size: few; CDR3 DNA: TGTGCCAGCAGTCGTAGACAGGGGAACAGTTACGAGCAGTACTTC; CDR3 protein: CASSRRQGNSYEQYF
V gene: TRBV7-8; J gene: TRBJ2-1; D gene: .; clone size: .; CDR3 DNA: TGTGCCAGCAGCCCACAAGGTGAGCAGTTCTTC; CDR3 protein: CASSPQGEQFF
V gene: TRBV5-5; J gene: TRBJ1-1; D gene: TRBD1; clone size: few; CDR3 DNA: TGTGCCAGCAGCTTGGCCGGGACAGGATCCACTGAAGCTTTCTTT; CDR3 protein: CASSLAGTGSTEAFF
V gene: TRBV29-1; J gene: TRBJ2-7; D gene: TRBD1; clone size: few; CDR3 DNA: TGCAGCTTCCGGGCACTGGACAGGCCCGAGCAGTACTTC; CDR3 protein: CSFRALDRPEQYF
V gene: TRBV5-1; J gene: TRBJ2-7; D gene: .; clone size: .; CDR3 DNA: TGCGCCAGCAGCTCGGGGGGCCAAGGAGGCTACGAGCAGTACTTC; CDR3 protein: CASSSGGQGGYEQYF
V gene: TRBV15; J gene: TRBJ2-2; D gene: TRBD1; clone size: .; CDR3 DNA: TGTGCCACCAGCAGGGAGACAGGGGTGAACACCGGGGAGCTGTTTTTT; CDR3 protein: CATSRETGVNTGELFF
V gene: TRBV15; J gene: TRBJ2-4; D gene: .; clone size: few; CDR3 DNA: TGTGCCACCAGCAGGGCAGGGGAGGGGTTCGGCAAAAACATTCAGTACTTC; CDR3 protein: CATSRAGEGFGKNIQYF
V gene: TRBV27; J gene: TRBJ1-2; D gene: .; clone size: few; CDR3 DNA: TGTGCCAGCAGTAAACAGGGAGCGCGGGGCTACACCTTC; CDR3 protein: CASSKQGARGYTF
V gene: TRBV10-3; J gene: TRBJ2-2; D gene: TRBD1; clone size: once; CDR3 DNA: TGTGCCATCAACACGGGACAGGGTACCGGGGAGCTGTTTTTT; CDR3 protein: CAINTGQGTGELFF
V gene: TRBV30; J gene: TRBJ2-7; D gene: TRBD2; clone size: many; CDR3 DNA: TGTGCCATCCTAGAGGGGTTAGCGGGAGGGCCTCACGAGCAGTACTTC; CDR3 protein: CAILEGLAGGPHEQYF
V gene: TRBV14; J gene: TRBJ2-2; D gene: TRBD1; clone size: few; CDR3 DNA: TGTGCCAGCAGCCTCAAACAGGGGGCACGCGCCGGGGAGCTGTTTTTT; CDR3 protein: CASSLKQGARAGELFF
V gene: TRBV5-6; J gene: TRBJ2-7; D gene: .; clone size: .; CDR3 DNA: TGTGCCAGCAGCTTGGGTACGACAGTTTACGAGCAGTACTTC; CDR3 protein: CASSLGTTVYEQYF
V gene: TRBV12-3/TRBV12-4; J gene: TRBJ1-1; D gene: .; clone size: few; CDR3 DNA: TGTGCCAGCAGTTTAGAAGCTGGACAGAGGAAAGAAGCTTTCTTT; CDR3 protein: CASSLEAGQRKEAFF
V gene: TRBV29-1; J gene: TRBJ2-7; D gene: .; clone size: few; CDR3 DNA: TGCAGCGCCCGGACGGAGGTCTACGAGCAGTACTTC; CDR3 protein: CSARTEVYEQYF
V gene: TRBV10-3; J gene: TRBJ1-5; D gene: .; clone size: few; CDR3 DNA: TGTGCCATCAGGGACAGTAGCAATCAGCCCCAGCATTTT; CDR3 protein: CAIRDSSNQPQHF
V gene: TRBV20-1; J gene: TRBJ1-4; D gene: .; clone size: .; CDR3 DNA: TGCAGTGCCCGGGTTGCAGACTCCCGGGAAAAACTGTTTTTT; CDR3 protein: CSARVADSREKLFF
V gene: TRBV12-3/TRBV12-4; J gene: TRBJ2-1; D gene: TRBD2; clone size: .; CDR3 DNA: TGTGCCAGCAGGTTCCTAGCGGGAGTTAGCTCCTACAATGAGCAGTTCTTC; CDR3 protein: CASRFLAGVSSYNEQFF
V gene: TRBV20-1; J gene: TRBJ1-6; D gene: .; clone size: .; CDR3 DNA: TGCAGTGCTAGAGATCTTGGGGGCAATGTCTATAATTCACCCCTCCACTTT; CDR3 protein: CSARDLGGNVYNSPLHF